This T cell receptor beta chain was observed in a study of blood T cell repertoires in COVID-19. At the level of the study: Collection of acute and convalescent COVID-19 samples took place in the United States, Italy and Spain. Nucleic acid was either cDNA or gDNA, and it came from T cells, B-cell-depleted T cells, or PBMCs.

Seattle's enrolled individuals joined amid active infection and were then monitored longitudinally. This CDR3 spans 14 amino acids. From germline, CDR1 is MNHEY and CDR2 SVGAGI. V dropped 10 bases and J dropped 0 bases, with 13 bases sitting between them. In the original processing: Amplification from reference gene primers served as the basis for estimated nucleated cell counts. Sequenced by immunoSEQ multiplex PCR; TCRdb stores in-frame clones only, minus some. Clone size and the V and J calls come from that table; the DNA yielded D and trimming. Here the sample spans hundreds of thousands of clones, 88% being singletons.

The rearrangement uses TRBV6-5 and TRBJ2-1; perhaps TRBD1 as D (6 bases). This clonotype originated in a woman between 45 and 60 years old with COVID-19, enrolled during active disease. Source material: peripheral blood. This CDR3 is CATPRTVSYNEQFF. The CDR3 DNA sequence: TGTGCCACCCCTCGGACAGTCTCCTACAATGAGCAGTTCTTC.